These 28 T cell receptor beta chains share one sample of origin, sequenced in a study of long-term antiretroviral therapy in people with HIV. With survey level as its setting, the immunoSEQ assay was v3.0. The data were produced by immunoSEQ multiplex PCR, yet TCRdb's version contains in-frame clones alone and is incomplete. The sample includes about 14,000 clones, roughly 80% of them seen just once. Here the sequenced sample was unsorted PBMCs, taken 1.8 years before starting antiretroviral therapy. The receptor source for this set is a woman between 40 and 55 years old with HIV.

The CDR3 coding sequence is TGTGCTAGTGGTCTCAACAATGAGCAGTTCTTC. This sequence encodes CASGLNNEQFF. The chain couples TRBV12-5 to TRBJ2-1; no clear D gene. The CDR3 loop spans 11 amino acids. Trimming took 5 bases from V and 5 from J, leaving 4 bases between them. Germline CDR1 reads LGHNT; CDR2 reads FRNRAP.

The genes are TRBV10-3 and TRBJ2-3; the D is unclear. The germline gives CDR1 ENHRY, CDR2 SYGVKD. CDR3 length: 12 residues. Trimming shortened V by 6 bases and J by 0 bases, and 4 bases separated the two germline ends. CDR3 sequence reads: CAIRDSTDTQYF. The CDR3 DNA reads as TGTGCCATCAGGGACAGCACAGATACGCAGTATTTT.

The rearrangement joins TRBV5-6 to TRBJ1-1, with 9 bases lining up with TRBD1. CDR1 is SGHDT and CDR2 is YYEEEE in the germline V gene. The trim removed 3 bases at V and 2 bases at J, leaving 8 bases unmatched. This CDR3 has 16 amino acids. CDR3 region: CASSWVPGQGNTEAFF. The CDR3 DNA follows: TGTGCCAGCAGCTGGGTCCCGGGACAGGGTAACACTGAAGCTTTCTTT. Full variable domain (remainder filled in from reference TRBV5-6 and TRBJ1-1): DAGVTQSPTHLIKTRGQQVTLRCSPKSGHDTVSWYQQALGQGPQFIFQYYEEEERQRGNFPDRFSGHQFPNYSSELNVNALLLGDSALYLCASSWVPGQGNTEAFFGQGTRLTVV.

V and J are TRBV7-9 and TRBJ1-4; D remains unclear. Trimming took off 1 base at V and 8 bases at J, with 5 bases between the two ends. The CDR3 runs to 12 residues. Germline CDR1 reads SEHNR; CDR2 reads FQNEAQ (reference sequence). This CDR3 reads CASSLGVEKLFF. The DNA for the CDR3 is TGTGCCAGCAGCTTAGGGGTCGAAAAACTGTTTTTT.

The chain combines TRBV7-2 with TRBJ1-5; no definite D call. V shed 3 bases and J shed 3 bases, with 6 bases lying between them. CDR1 is SGHTA and CDR2 is FQGNSA in the germline V gene. The CDR3 is 13 amino acids. The CDR3: CASSFTNNQPQHF. In DNA, the CDR3 is TGTGCCAGCAGCTTCACAAACAATCAGCCCCAGCATTTT.

This clone rates as medium-sized. The V gene is TRBV5-1, the J gene TRBJ2-7, with a tentative D call TRBD1 (5 bases). Between the trimmed V and J ends, which lost 5 bases and 2 bases, there was a span of 14 bases. CDR3 length: 14 residues. The germline gives CDR1 SGHRS, CDR2 YFSETQ. The CDR3 here is CASSSNDSPYEQYF. In DNA, the CDR3 is TGCGCCAGCAGTTCTAACGACAGCCCCTACGAGCAGTACTTC.

The table lists this clone with a few counts. The V call is TRBV6-5, the J call TRBJ1-4; D gene uncertain. Germline assignment: CDR1 MNHEY and CDR2 SVGAGI. The V end was cut by 5 bases, the J end by 2 bases, with 3 bases between. The CDR3 runs 12 residues. The CDR3 sequence: CASSPTNEKLFF. Written as DNA, the CDR3 is TGTGCCAGCAGTCCGACTAATGAAAAACTGTTTTTT.

This clone was seen just once. The V call is TRBV2, the J call TRBJ1-1; the D gene is possibly TRBD1 (5 bases). Trimming took 10 bases from V and 0 from J, leaving 9 bases between them. This CDR3 is 12 amino acids long. Germline CDR1 reads SNHLY; CDR2 reads FYNNEI. The CDR3 DNA is TGTGCCACTGGGGGGATGAACACTGAAGCTTTCTTT. It encodes CATGGMNTEAFF.

The chain carries TRBV4-2 and TRBJ2-5; D call uncertain. CDR1 is LGHNA, CDR2 YNFKEQ, per germline. This CDR3 spans 15 amino acids. V lost 0 bases, J lost 3 bases, and 11 bases lay in between. The CDR3 region is CASSQDLGLEETQYF. The CDR3 bases are TGTGCCAGCAGCCAAGATCTTGGCCTAGAAGAGACCCAGTACTTC.

The V and J genes are TRBV28 and TRBJ2-3; 8 positions match TRBD1. The CDR3 is 15 amino acids. The V gene's germline CDR1 is MDHEN and CDR2 SYDVKM. V was pared by 3 bases and J by 6 bases, with 8 bases of the junction left unmatched. The CDR3 sequence is CASSFQGQEPDTQYF. DNA for the CDR3: TGTGCCAGCAGTTTTCAGGGACAGGAACCCGATACGCAGTATTTT.

V and J are TRBV18 and TRBJ1-2; 7 bases line up with TRBD1. The CDR3 totals 14 residues. The germline V gene encodes CDR1 KGHSH and CDR2 LQKENI. Trimming at V came to 5 bases and at J to 4 bases, leaving 7 bases not matched to a gene. Here the CDR3 reads CASSEDRILYGYTF. CDR3 nucleotides: TGTGCCAGCTCAGAGGACAGGATCCTCTATGGCTACACCTTC. Using reference TRBV18 and TRBJ1-2 for the parts outside the CDR3, the full variable domain is NAGVMQNPRHLVRRRGQEARLRCSPMKGHSHVYWYRQLPEEGLKFMVYLQKENIIDESGMPKERFSAEFPKEGPSILRIQQVVRGDSAAYFCASSEDRILYGYTFGSGTRLTVV.

This clone was picked up a small number of times. The V call is TRBV23-1, the J call TRBJ1-5, with D unresolved. TRBV23-1 is labeled an ORF, and its function is uncertain. Trimming cost V 0 bases and J 9 bases, with 12 bases left between them. This CDR3 spans 14 amino acids. Here the CDR3 reads CASSQSPPVWPQHF. Written as DNA, the CDR3 is TGCGCCAGCAGTCAATCTCCCCCGGTGTGGCCCCAGCATTTT.

CDR3 in amino acids: CASSQETLAGPYEQYF. The CDR3 DNA is TGTGCCAGCAGCCAAGAGACACTAGCGGGACCCTACGAGCAGTACTTC. The chain couples TRBV4-2 to TRBJ2-7; 10 bases fit TRBD2. CDR3 size: 16 residues. Germline CDR1 reads LGHNA; CDR2 reads YNFKEQ. Trimming cost V 0 bases and J 2 bases; bases outside gene matches: 4.

The chain joins TRBV6-1 to TRBJ1-1; D is unclear. Trimming took off 6 bases at V and 5 bases at J, with 4 bases between the two ends. Germline loops: CDR1 MNHNS, CDR2 SASEGT. CDR3 length: 10 residues. The CDR3 here is CASRKTEAFF. In nucleotides, the CDR3 is TGTGCCAGCAGAAAGACTGAAGCTTTCTTT.

V gene TRBV5-4 combines with J gene TRBJ2-2, with D possibly TRBD2 on 6 matching bases. The germline V gene encodes CDR1 SGHNT and CDR2 YYREEE (reference sequence). This CDR3 region has 13 residues. The V gene lost 5 bases and the J gene lost 6 bases, with 11 bases spanning the gap. Here the CDR3 reads CASSGGWSGELFF. CDR3 coding DNA: TGTGCCAGCAGTGGGGGGTGGTCCGGGGAGCTGTTTTTT.

The CDR3 DNA is TGTGCCAGCAGCTTAGGCGGGGACACTGAAGCTTTCTTT. Translated: CASSLGGDTEAFF. The chain combines TRBV7-9 with TRBJ1-1; no firm D call. This CDR3 has 13 amino acids. The germline gives CDR1 SEHNR, CDR2 FQNEAQ (reference sequence). The V end lost 1 base, the J end lost 3 bases, and 6 bases lay between the germline ends.

The CDR3 coding sequence is TGTGCCAGTACGGTAGCGGACTCCTACAATGAGCAGTTCTTC. This translates into CASTVADSYNEQFF. This rearrangement joins TRBV19 to TRBJ2-1; D is perhaps TRBD2 (6 bases). V lost 7 bases and J lost 0, with 10 bases in between. This CDR3 is 14 amino acids long. The germline gives CDR1 LNHDA, CDR2 SQIVND (reference sequence).

The V call is TRBV19, the J call TRBJ2-2; 9 bases are a match to TRBD2. CDR1 LNHDA and CDR2 SQIVND come from the germline V gene (reference sequence). This CDR3 spans 14 amino acids. J lost 4 bases, V lost 7 bases, and 4 bases had no gene match. CDR3 sequence: CASNPSGTTGELFF. The CDR3, as DNA: TGTGCCAGTAATCCTAGCGGGACCACCGGGGAGCTGTTTTTT.

The chain couples TRBV7-7 to TRBJ2-3, with TRBD2 as a possible D gene (7 bases). Germline V gene sequence: CDR1 SSHAT, CDR2 FNYEAQ (reference sequence). The CDR3 has 14 amino acids. The CDR3 sequence is CARGGEEGTDTQYF. In nucleotides, the CDR3 is TGTGCTAGGGGGGGGGAGGAGGGCACAGATACGCAGTATTTT.

The genes are TRBV19 and TRBJ2-2, with D unclear. CDR3 length: 12 residues. Trimming left V 5 bases short and J 5 bases short, with 6 bases between. Germline V lookup: CDR1 LNHDA, CDR2 SQIVND (reference sequence). This CDR3 reads CASSLVTGELFF. As DNA, the CDR3 is TGTGCCAGTAGTTTAGTTACCGGGGAGCTGTTTTTT. Supplemented by reference TRBV19 and TRBJ2-2, the full variable domain reads DGGITQSPKYLFRKEGQNVTLSCEQNLNHDAMYWYRQDPGQGLRLIYYSQIVNDFQKGDIAEGYSVSREKKESFPLTVTSAQKNPTAFYLCASSLVTGELFFGEGSRLTVL.

The chain employs TRBV15 and TRBJ1-2; 9 positions match TRBD1. The ends lost 1 base at V and 8 bases at J; junction bases unmatched: 2. In germline, CDR1 is LNHNV, CDR2 YYDKDF (reference sequence). The CDR3 is 13 residues long. The CDR3 coding sequence is TGTGCCACCAGCAGAGGGACAGGGGTAGGCTACACCTTC. This codes for CATSRGTGVGYTF.

V gene TRBV5-6 combines with J gene TRBJ1-5; 8 bases match TRBD1. CDR1 SGHDT and CDR2 YYEEEE come from the germline V gene. Losses at the gene ends were 4 bases for V and 7 bases for J; bases not matched to a gene: 7. The CDR3 contains 14 residues. As DNA, the CDR3 is TGTGCCAGCAGCGCCGGGACAGGTTTGCAGCCCCAGCATTTT. It specifies CASSAGTGLQPQHF.

The V call is TRBV4-1, the J call TRBJ2-2; D remains ambiguous. V was shortened by 0 bases and J by 5 bases, with 1 base between the two germline ends. The CDR3 is 12 residues long. Germline CDR1 reads MGHRA; CDR2 reads YSYEKL. CDR3 nucleotide sequence: TGCGCCAGCAGCCAAGAAACCGGGGAGCTGTTTTTT. Its translation: CASSQETGELFF.

The V call is TRBV7-9, the J call TRBJ1-4, with 10 bases fitting TRBD1. V shed 3 bases, J shed 6 bases, and the junction held 1 base outside the gene matches. The CDR3 totals 14 residues. CDR1 and CDR2 (germline): SEHNR, FQNEAQ (reference sequence). Here the CDR3 reads CASSFGTGDEKLFF. The CDR3 nucleotides are TGTGCCAGCAGCTTTGGGACAGGGGATGAAAAACTGTTTTTT.

By proportion, this clone is large. The rearrangement joins TRBV5-1 to TRBJ2-7, with 8 bases lining up with TRBD1. V gave up 3 bases and J gave up 0 bases; unmatched junction bases: 5. This CDR3 region has 15 residues. The germline V gene encodes CDR1 SGHRS and CDR2 YFSETQ. This chain's CDR3 is CASSWLQGVSYEQYF. The CDR3 bases are TGCGCCAGCAGCTGGCTACAGGGGGTCTCCTACGAGCAGTACTTC. Full variable domain (outside the CDR3, taken from reference TRBV5-1 and TRBJ2-7): KAGVTQTPRYLIKTRGQQVTLSCSPISGHRSVSWYQQTPGQGLQFLFEYFSETQRNKGNFPGRFSGRQFSNSRSEMNVSTLELGDSALYLCASSWLQGVSYEQYFGPGTRLTVT.

The V gene is TRBV5-1, the J gene TRBJ2-7, with TRBD2 matching 12 bases. The germline CDR1 and CDR2 sequences are SGHRS and YFSETQ. The length of the CDR3 is 18 residues. V lost 3 bases, J lost 5 bases, and 15 bases stayed unmatched. The DNA of the CDR3 is TGCGCCAGCAGCTGGACTACTAGCGGGAGGCCCACTTCCCACGAGCAGTACTTC. Its translation: CASSWTTSGRPTSHEQYF.

By sample share, this clone is medium-sized (0.01 to 0.1%). The J gene is TRBJ2-7, the V gene TRBV4-1, with 12 bases aligning to TRBD2. Germline CDR1 MGHRA, CDR2 YSYEKL. The trim removed 4 bases at V and 3 bases at J, leaving 13 bases unmatched. The CDR3 length is 18 residues. CDR3 DNA sequence: TGCGCCAGCAGCCGACAACTAGCGGGAGGCGCCTTAAGCTACGAGCAGTACTTC. Translation: CASSRQLAGGALSYEQYF.

Only one count was recorded for this clone. V and J are TRBV7-2 and TRBJ2-1, with 7 bases matching TRBD1. The CDR3 contains 13 residues. Germline values: CDR1 SGHTA, CDR2 FQGNSA. The trim removed 5 bases at V and 7 bases at J, leaving 5 bases unmatched. Here the CDR3 DNA reads TGTGCCAGCAGCAGGGGGCTGGGGAATGAGCAGTTCTTC. This gives the protein CASSRGLGNEQFF.